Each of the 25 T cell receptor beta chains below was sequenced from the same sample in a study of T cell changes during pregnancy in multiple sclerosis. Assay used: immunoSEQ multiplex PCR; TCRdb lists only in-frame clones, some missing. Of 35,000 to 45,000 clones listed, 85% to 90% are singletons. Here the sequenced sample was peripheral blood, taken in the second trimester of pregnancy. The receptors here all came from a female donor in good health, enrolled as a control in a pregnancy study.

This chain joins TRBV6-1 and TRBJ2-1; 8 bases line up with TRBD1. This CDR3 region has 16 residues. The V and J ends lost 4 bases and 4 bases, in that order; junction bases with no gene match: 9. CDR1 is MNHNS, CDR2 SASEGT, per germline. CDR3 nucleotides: TGTGCCAGCAGTGGGCCCGGGACAGGTGATTACAATGAGCAGTTCTTC. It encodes CASSGPGTGDYNEQFF.

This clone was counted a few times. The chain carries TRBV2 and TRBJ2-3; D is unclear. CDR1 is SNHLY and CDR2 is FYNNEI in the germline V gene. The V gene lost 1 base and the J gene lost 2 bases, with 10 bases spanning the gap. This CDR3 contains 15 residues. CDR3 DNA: TGTGCCAGCAGTGAAGACCAGGCCCCCACAGATACGCAGTATTTT. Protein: CASSEDQAPTDTQYF.

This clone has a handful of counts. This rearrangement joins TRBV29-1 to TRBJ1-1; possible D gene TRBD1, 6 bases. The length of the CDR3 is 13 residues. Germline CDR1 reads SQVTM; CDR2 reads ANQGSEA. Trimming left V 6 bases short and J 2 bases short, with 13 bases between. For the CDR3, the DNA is TGCAGCGTGGGGGACACGAGAAACACTGAAGCTTTCTTT. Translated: CSVGDTRNTEAFF.

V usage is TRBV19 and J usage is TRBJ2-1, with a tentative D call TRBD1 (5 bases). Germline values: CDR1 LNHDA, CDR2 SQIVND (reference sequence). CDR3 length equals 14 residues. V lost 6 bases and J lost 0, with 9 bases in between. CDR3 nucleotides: TGTGCCAGTAGAACAGGAAGCTCCTACAATGAGCAGTTCTTC. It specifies CASRTGSSYNEQFF.

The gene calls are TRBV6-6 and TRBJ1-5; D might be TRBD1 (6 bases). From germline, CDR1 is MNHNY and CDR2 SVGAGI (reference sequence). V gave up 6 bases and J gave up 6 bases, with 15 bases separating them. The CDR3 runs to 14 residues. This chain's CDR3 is CASRNTGSGQPQHF. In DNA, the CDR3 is TGTGCCAGCAGGAACACAGGGTCGGGTCAGCCCCAGCATTTT.

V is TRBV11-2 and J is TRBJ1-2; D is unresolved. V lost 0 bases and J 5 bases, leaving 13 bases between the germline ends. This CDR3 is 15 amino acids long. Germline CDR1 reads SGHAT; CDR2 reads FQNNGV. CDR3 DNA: TGTGCCAGCAGCTTAGAGGGCCTACTGCCTTATGGCTACACCTTC. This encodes CASSLEGLLPYGYTF.

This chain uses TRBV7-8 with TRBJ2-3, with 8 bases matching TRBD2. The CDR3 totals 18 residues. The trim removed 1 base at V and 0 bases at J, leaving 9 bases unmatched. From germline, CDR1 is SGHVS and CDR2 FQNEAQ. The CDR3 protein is CASSLVYSGGPSTDTQYF. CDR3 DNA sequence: TGTGCCAGCAGCTTAGTTTACAGCGGGGGCCCTAGCACAGATACGCAGTATTTT.

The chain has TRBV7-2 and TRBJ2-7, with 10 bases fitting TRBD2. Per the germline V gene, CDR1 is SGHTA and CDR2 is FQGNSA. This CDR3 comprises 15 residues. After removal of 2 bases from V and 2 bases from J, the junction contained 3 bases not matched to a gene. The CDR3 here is CASSLLAGDPYEQYF. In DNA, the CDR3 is TGTGCCAGCAGCTTACTAGCGGGAGACCCCTACGAGCAGTACTTC.

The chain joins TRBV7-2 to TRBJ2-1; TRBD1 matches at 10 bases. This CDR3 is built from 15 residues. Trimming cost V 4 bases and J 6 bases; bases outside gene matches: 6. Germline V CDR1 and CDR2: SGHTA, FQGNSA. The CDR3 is CASSSGQGVGNEQFF. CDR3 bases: TGTGCCAGCAGCTCCGGACAGGGGGTGGGCAATGAGCAGTTCTTC.

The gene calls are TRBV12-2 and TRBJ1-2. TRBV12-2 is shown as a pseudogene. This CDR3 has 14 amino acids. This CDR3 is CASRSGNPGYGYTF. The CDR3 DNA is TGTGCAAGTCGCTCGGGTAATCCCGGCTATGGCTACACCTTC.

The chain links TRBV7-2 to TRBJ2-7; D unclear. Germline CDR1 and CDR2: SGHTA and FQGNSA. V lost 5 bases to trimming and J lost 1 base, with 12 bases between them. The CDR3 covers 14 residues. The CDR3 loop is CASSAFGASYEQYF. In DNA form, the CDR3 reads TGTGCCAGCAGCGCCTTTGGAGCGTCCTACGAGCAGTACTTC. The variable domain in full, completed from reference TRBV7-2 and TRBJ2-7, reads GAGVSQSPSNKVTEKGKDVELRCDPISGHTALYWYRQSLGQGLEFLIYFQGNSAPDKSGLPSDRFSAERTGGSVSTLTIQRTQQEDSAVYLCASSAFGASYEQYFGPGTRLTVT.

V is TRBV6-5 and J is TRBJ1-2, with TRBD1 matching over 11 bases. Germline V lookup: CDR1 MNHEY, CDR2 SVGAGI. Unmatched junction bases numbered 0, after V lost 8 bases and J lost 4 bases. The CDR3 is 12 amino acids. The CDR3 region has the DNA TGTGCCAGCGGGACAGGGGGCTATGGCTACACCTTC. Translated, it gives CASGTGGYGYTF.

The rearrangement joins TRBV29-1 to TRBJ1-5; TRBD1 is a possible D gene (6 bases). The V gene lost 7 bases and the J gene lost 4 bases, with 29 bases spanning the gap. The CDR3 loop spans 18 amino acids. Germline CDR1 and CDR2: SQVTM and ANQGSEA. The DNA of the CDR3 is TGCAGCGCCGAGAGACCCAAAGGCGTCGGACAGAGAAATCAGCCCCAGCATTTT. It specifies CSAERPKGVGQRNQPQHF. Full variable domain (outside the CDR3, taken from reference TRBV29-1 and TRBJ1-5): SAVISQKPSRDICQRGTSLTIQCQVDSQVTMMFWYRQQPGQSLTLIATANQGSEATYESGFVIDKFPISRPNLTFSTLTVSNMSPEDSSIYLCSAERPKGVGQRNQPQHFGDGTRLSIL.

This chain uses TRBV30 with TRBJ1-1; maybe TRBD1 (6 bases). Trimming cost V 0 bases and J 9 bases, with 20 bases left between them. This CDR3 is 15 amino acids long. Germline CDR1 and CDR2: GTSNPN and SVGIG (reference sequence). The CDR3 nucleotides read TGTGCCTGGAGTGTAGGTCAGGGGTTTAGGCTGAAAGCTTTCTTT. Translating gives CAWSVGQGFRLKAFF.

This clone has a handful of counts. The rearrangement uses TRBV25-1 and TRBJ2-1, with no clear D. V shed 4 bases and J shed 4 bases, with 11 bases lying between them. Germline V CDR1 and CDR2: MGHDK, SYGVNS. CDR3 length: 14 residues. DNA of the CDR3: TGTGCCAGCAGTGGGCTTCGGGTATACAATGAGCAGTTCTTC. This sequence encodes CASSGLRVYNEQFF.

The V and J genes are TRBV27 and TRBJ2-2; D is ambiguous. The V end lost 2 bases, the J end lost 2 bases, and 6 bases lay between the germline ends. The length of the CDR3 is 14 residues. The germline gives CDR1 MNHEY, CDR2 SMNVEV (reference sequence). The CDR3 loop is CASSLRLNTGELFF. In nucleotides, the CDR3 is TGTGCCAGCAGTTTACGACTTAACACCGGGGAGCTGTTTTTT.

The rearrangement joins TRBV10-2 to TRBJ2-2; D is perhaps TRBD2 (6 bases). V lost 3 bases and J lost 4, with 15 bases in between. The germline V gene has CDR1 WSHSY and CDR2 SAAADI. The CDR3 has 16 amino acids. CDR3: CASSDLGGGFTGELFF. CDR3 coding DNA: TGCGCCAGCAGTGACCTAGGTGGGGGGTTCACCGGGGAGCTGTTTTTT.

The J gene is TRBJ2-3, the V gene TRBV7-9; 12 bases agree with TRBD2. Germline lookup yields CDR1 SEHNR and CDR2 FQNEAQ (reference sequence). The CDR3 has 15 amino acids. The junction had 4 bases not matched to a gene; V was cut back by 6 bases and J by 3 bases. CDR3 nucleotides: TGTGCCAGCAGTCAACTAGCGGGGGGAACAGATACGCAGTATTTT. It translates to CASSQLAGGTDTQYF.

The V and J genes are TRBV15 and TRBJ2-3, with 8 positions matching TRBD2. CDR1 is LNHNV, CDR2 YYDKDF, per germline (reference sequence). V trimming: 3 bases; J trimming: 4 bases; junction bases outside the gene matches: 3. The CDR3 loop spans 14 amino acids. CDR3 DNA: TGTGCCACCAGCAGTAGCGGGAATCCAGATACGCAGTATTTT. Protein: CATSSSGNPDTQYF. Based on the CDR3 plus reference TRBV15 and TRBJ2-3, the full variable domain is DAMVIQNPRYQVTQFGKPVTLSCSQTLNHNVMYWYQQKSSQAPKLLFHYYDKDFNNEADTPDNFQSRRPNTSFCFLDIRSPGLGDTAMYLCATSSSGNPDTQYFGPGTRLTVL.

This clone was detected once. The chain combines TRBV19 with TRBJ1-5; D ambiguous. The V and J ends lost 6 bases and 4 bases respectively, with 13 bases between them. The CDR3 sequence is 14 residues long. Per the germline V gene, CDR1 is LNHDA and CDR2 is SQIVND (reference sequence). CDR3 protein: CASSTPGRNQPQHF. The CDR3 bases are TGTGCCAGTAGCACCCCGGGGAGAAATCAGCCCCAGCATTTT. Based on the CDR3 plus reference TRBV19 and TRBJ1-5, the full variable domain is DGGITQSPKYLFRKEGQNVTLSCEQNLNHDAMYWYRQDPGQGLRLIYYSQIVNDFQKGDIAEGYSVSREKKESFPLTVTSAQKNPTAFYLCASSTPGRNQPQHFGDGTRLSIL.

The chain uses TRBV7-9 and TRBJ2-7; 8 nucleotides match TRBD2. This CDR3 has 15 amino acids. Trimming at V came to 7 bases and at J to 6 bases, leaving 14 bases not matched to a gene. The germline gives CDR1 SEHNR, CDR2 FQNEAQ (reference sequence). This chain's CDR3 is CASTILAGGASEQYF. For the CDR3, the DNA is TGTGCCAGCACAATATTAGCCGGGGGGGCGTCCGAGCAGTACTTC.

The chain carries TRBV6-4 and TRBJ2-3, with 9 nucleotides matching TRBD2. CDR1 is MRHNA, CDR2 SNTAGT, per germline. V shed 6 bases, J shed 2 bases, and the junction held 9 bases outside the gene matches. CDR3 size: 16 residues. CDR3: CASSEGPSGTTDTQYF. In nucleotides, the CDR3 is TGTGCCAGCAGCGAAGGTCCTAGCGGGACCACAGATACGCAGTATTTT.

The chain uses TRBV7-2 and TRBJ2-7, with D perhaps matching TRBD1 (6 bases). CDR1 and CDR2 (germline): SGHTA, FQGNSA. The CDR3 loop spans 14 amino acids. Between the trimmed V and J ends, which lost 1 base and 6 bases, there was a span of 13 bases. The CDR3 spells CASSLVQGDLEQYF. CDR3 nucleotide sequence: TGTGCCAGCAGCTTAGTACAGGGTGACCTCGAGCAGTACTTC.

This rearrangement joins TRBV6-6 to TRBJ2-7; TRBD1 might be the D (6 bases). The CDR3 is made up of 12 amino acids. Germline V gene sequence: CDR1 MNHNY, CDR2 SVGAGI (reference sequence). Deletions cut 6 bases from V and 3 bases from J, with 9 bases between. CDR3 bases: TGTGCCAGCAGCAAACAGGGCTACGAGCAGTACTTC. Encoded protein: CASSKQGYEQYF.

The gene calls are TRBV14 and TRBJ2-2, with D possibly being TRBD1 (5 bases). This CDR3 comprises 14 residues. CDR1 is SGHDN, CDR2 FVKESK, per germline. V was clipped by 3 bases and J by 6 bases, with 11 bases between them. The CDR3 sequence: CASSQGRVAGELFF. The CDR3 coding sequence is TGTGCCAGCAGCCAGGGCAGGGTGGCCGGGGAGCTGTTTTTT.